A single sample gave rise to the 27 T cell receptor beta chains below, sequenced in a study of T cells in women clearing cervical HPV infection (dated by TCRdb to 2016 to 2018). Library method: the immunoSEQ multiplex PCR assay. Imported from immuneACCESS, the table was reduced by TCRdb to in-frame sequences with V and J called. These copies leave out some clones; in studies compared against another copy, an unresolved V gene accounts for under half, and the cause of the remainder is not known. This sample's table contains about 20,000 clones. Together, the top ten hold over 6.5% of the sample. Sequencing used blood buffy coat. These receptors originate from a woman aged 18 to 75 with a cervical HPV16 infection that either progressed to CIN3+ or cleared (not recorded which).

In the case of this clone: The CDR3 end lies 3 residues beyond the end of the read and is filled in from the germline J gene. This chain joins TRBV7-9 and TRBJ2-2; 9 nucleotides line up with TRBD1. Germline V gene data show CDR1 as SEHNR and CDR2 as FQNEAQ (reference sequence). The CDR3 sequence is 13 residues long. CDR3 DNA (partial): TGTGCCAGCCAAACAGGGGGCAATGAAAAG. Translated: CASQTGGNEK. The whole CDR3 reads CASQTGGNEKLFF.

Notes on this clone: Coverage ceases 3 residues before the CDR3 finishes, and the germline J gene fills in the end. This rearrangement joins TRBV15 to TRBJ1-2; 11 nucleotides agree with TRBD1. Losses at the gene ends were 5 bases for V and 4 bases for J; bases not matched to a gene: 3. The length of the CDR3 is 14 residues. Germline CDR1 LNHNV, CDR2 YYDKDF (reference sequence). The CDR3 bases that were read are TGTGCCACCAGCCCGGGACAGGGGGTCTATGGC. This gives the protein CATSPGQGVYG. The whole CDR3 region reads CATSPGQGVYGYTF. Together with reference TRBV15 and TRBJ1-2, the CDR3 gives the full variable domain: DAMVIQNPRYQVTQFGKPVTLSCSQTLNHNVMYWYQQKSSQAPKLLFHYYDKDFNNEADTPDNFQSRRPNTSFCFLDIRSPGLGDTAMYLCATSPGQGVYGYTFGSGTRLTVV.

Worth noting for this clone: The CDR3 end lies 3 residues beyond the end of the read and is filled in from the germline J gene. This sequence joins TRBV5-4 and TRBJ2-3, with D possibly matching TRBD1 (7 bases). Germline V gene lookup returns CDR1 SGHNT and CDR2 YYREEE (reference sequence). The V gene lost 3 bases and the J gene lost 3 bases, with 17 bases spanning the gap. The CDR3 extends over 16 amino acids. CDR3 DNA (partial): TGTGCCAGCAGCTCGTCAGGGGGGTCAAAGACAGATACG. Amino acids: CASSSSGGSKTDT. The full CDR3 protein is CASSSSGGSKTDTQYF.

As concerns this clone: Read coverage stops 3 residues before the CDR3 terminus; the germline J gene supplies the remainder. The rearrangement joins TRBV6-2 or TRBV6-3 to TRBJ1-1; D might be TRBD1 (5 bases). This CDR3 spans 13 amino acids. Germline V lookup: CDR1 MNHEY, CDR2 SVGEGT. The sequenced CDR3 bases are TGTGCCAGCAGCCAGGGAGAGGGCTCTGGA. Residues: CASSQGEGSG. The whole CDR3 reads CASSQGEGSGAFF.

Worth noting for this clone: The read terminates 3 residues before the CDR3 end, so the remaining end is supplied by the germline J gene. Other DNA sequences from this sample encode an identical CDR3 as well. The V gene is TRBV5-1, the J gene TRBJ1-3; D perhaps matches TRBD1 (6 bases). V was shortened by 0 bases and J by 0 bases, with 10 bases between the two germline ends. The CDR3 runs to 16 residues. Germline loops: CDR1 SGHRS, CDR2 YFSETQ. The CDR3 sequence: CASSLGQANSGNTIYF. CDR3 bases read: TGCGCCAGCAGCTTGGGACAGGCCAACTCTGGAAACACC.

As for this clone: The read stops 3 residues short of the end of the CDR3; the missing end is completed from the germline J gene. This chain links TRBV3-1 (or the pseudogene TRBV3-2) with TRBJ2-1; D call uncertain. V shed 1 base and J shed 6 bases, with 10 bases lying between them. The CDR3 loop spans 14 amino acids. Germline CDR1 LGHDT, CDR2 YNNKEL (reference sequence). The part of the CDR3 DNA that was read is TGTGCCAGCAGCCAAGTTGAGGTTCTCAATGAG. Translation gives CASSQVEVLNE. The full-length CDR3 reads as CASSQVEVLNEQFF.

Concerning this clone: The sequence runs out 3 residues before the end of the CDR3; the remainder is reconstructed from the germline J gene. The chain is built from TRBV2 and TRBJ2-7; TRBD2 matches 7 bases. Germline V gene lookup returns CDR1 SNHLY and CDR2 FYNNEI. This CDR3 is built from 15 residues. Trimming at V came to 6 bases and at J to 3 bases, leaving 11 bases not matched to a gene. The sequenced part of the CDR3 DNA is TGTGCCAGCAGCGTTATACCGGGACTAAACTACGAG. Its protein is CASSVIPGLNYE. The full CDR3 is CASSVIPGLNYEQYF.

Comment on this clone: The read stops 3 residues short of the end of the CDR3; the missing end is completed from the germline J gene. The rearrangement joins TRBV7-3 to TRBJ1-2; D gene uncertain. CDR1 SGHTA and CDR2 FQGTGA come from the germline V gene. The CDR3 is made up of 14 amino acids. CDR3 residues: CASSEGLATDTYTF. The sequenced part of the CDR3 DNA is TGTGCCAGCAGTGAAGGACTAGCCACAGATACA.

Regarding this clone: Read coverage stops 3 residues before the CDR3 terminus; the germline J gene supplies the remainder. This chain joins TRBV7-2 and TRBJ2-7; TRBD1 agrees at 10 bases. Germline CDR1 and CDR2: SGHTA and FQGNSA. V lost 2 bases to trimming and J lost 4 bases; unmatched junction nucleotides: 5. The CDR3 covers 15 residues. CDR3 amino acids: CASSLTGTGDYEQYF. CDR3 bases read: TGTGCCAGCAGCTTAACCGGGACAGGGGATTACGAG.

A word on this clone: The CDR3 end falls 3 residues outside the read, so it is completed with the germline J gene. The V call is TRBV9, the J call TRBJ2-1; 8 bases line up with TRBD1. The germline V gene has CDR1 SGDLS and CDR2 YYNGEE. V lost 4 bases to trimming and J lost 1 base; unmatched junction nucleotides: 7. The CDR3 has 16 amino acids. The part of the CDR3 DNA that was read is TGTGCCAGCAGCACGAGGGGGGACAGGTCCTACAATGAG. It specifies CASSTRGDRSYNE. The entire CDR3 is CASSTRGDRSYNEQFF.

Comments on this clone: The CDR3 is cut off 3 residues early in the read; its end comes from the germline J gene. This chain joins TRBV9 and TRBJ2-7; 10 bases line up with TRBD2. Trimming cost V 3 bases and J 2 bases; bases outside gene matches: 2. The germline V gene encodes CDR1 SGDLS and CDR2 YYNGEE. The CDR3 runs 14 residues. The sequenced CDR3 bases are TGTGCCAGCAGCGCTAGCGGGGGACCCTACGAG. This translates into CASSASGGPYE. The complete CDR3 reads CASSASGGPYEQYF. Filled out from reference TRBV9 and TRBJ2-7, the complete variable domain reads DSGVTQTPKHLITATGQRVTLRCSPRSGDLSVYWYQQSLDQGLQFLIQYYNGEERAKGNILERFSAQQFPDLHSELNLSSLELGDSALYFCASSASGGPYEQYFGPGTRLTVT.

The chain's CDR3 is CASSPRSDREGSPLFF. CDR3 DNA, as far as it was read: TGTGCCAGCTCACCACGCTCGGACAGGGAGGGTTCACCG. The chain recombines TRBV18 with TRBJ2-2; tentatively, D is TRBD1 (8 bases). The DNA ends 3 residues before the CDR3 does, and the rest of the CDR3 is filled in from the germline J gene. The CDR3 sequence is 16 residues long. From germline, CDR1 is KGHSH and CDR2 LQKENI.

As regards this clone: The read halts 3 residues ahead of the CDR3 end, with the missing end drawn from the germline J gene. The chain has TRBV6-2 or TRBV6-3 and TRBJ1-2, with D hard to call. Germline assignment: CDR1 MNHEY and CDR2 SVGEGT. This CDR3 contains 14 residues. Partial CDR3 DNA: TGTGCCAGCAGTTACGGGCGCGGGGAAGATACC. This codes for CASSYGRGEDT. The complete CDR3 reads CASSYGRGEDTYTF.

Of note for this clone: The read terminates 3 residues before the CDR3 end, so the remaining end is supplied by the germline J gene. The chain carries TRBV7-7 and TRBJ1-2; D gene uncertain. CDR3 size: 16 residues. CDR1 and CDR2 from the germline V gene are SSHAT and FNYEAQ (reference sequence). CDR3 bases read: TGTGCCAGCAGCTTAGCGCCAGCGGGAGGCTCCAATGAA. This sequence encodes CASSLAPAGGSNE. The whole CDR3 region reads CASSLAPAGGSNEYTF. The whole variable domain, filled in from reference TRBV7-7 and TRBJ1-2, reads GAGVSQSPRYKVTKRGQDVTLRCDPISSHATLYWYQQALGQGPEFLTYFNYEAQPDKSGLPSDRFSAERPEGSISTLTIQRTEQRDSAMYRCASSLAPAGGSNEYTFGSGTRLTVV.

Worth noting for this clone: The CDR3 end is not reached by the read, which stops 3 residues before it; the germline J gene fills it in. This chain joins TRBV4-1 and TRBJ1-1; tentatively, D is TRBD1 (6 bases). Trimming took 2 bases from V and 2 from J, leaving 9 bases between them. The CDR3 length is 14 residues. The V gene's germline CDR1 is MGHRA and CDR2 YSYEKL. The CDR3 is CASSQQGSNTEAFF. The covered CDR3 bases are TGCGCCAGCAGCCAACAGGGGTCAAACACTGAA.

Regarding this clone: The CDR3 end falls 3 residues outside the read, so it is completed with the germline J gene. The chain has TRBV10-3 and TRBJ1-2; 7 bases agree with TRBD1. Germline V gene data show CDR1 as ENHRY and CDR2 as SYGVKD. With 1 base clipped from V and 7 bases from J, the junction kept 6 bases outside the gene matches. This CDR3 contains 14 residues. CDR3 region: CAISEYRGESGYTF. The CDR3 bases that were read are TGTGCCATCAGTGAGTACAGGGGAGAAAGTGGC.

With respect to this clone: The read terminates 3 residues ahead of where the CDR3 ends, so the germline J gene completes it. The V gene is TRBV7-3, the J gene TRBJ2-3; D is ambiguous. V was clipped by 5 bases and J by 1 base, with 10 bases between them. CDR1 SGHTA and CDR2 FQGTGA come from the germline V gene. CDR3 size: 14 residues. The CDR3 loop reads CASSPGRGTDTQYF. CDR3 bases read: TGTGCCAGCAGCCCCGGAAGGGGCACAGATACG.

On this clone: An end of the junction does not agree with germline; a read error may underlie this. At the DNA level, this CDR3 is encoded by other sequences in the same sample as well. The CDR3: CSARDATRGFSSGNTIYF. The part of the CDR3 DNA that was read is TGCAGTGCTAGAGATGCGACTAGGGGATTCAGCTCTGGAAACACG. The genes are TRBV20-1 and TRBJ1-3, with D possibly TRBD1 on 5 matching bases. The read is 3 residues too short to cover the CDR3 end, so that end is filled in from the germline J gene. The CDR3 has 18 amino acids. Germline-derived CDR1 and CDR2 are DFQATT and SNEGSKA (reference sequence).

Details on this clone: The read falls 3 residues short of the CDR3 end, and the missing part is taken from the germline J gene. The chain recombines TRBV7-9 with TRBJ2-3, with 8 bases identical to TRBD2. CDR1 SEHNR and CDR2 FQNEAQ come from the germline V gene (reference sequence). This CDR3 region has 15 residues. The trim removed 5 bases at V and 2 bases at J, leaving 6 bases unmatched. CDR3 sequence reads: CASSATSGPTDTQYF. The covered CDR3 bases are TGTGCCAGCAGCGCTACTAGCGGACCCACAGATACG.

On this clone itself: The CDR3 end is not reached by the read, which stops 3 residues before it; the germline J gene fills it in. The chain links TRBV28 to TRBJ1-1; a possible D gene is TRBD1 (5 bases). CDR3 length: 11 residues. Germline lookup yields CDR1 MDHEN and CDR2 SYDVKM. CDR3 DNA (partial): TGTGCCAGCAGTTGGGGCGGATCA. This translates into CASSWGGS. The whole CDR3 reads CASSWGGSAFF.

As concerns this clone: The read stops 3 residues short of the end of the CDR3; the missing end is completed from the germline J gene. V usage is TRBV6-2 or TRBV6-3 and J usage is TRBJ2-2, with D tentatively TRBD2 (7 bases). Germline CDR1 is MNHEY and CDR2 is SVGEGT. This CDR3 comprises 14 residues. The germline V and J ends were trimmed by 8 bases and 3 bases, with 13 bases remaining between them. CDR3 bases read: TGTGCCAGCCGGGGAGGGGGATACACCGGGGAG. Translated: CASRGGGYTGE. Given in full, the CDR3 is CASRGGGYTGELFF.

For this clone: The read terminates 3 residues before the CDR3 end, so the remaining end is supplied by the germline J gene. The rearrangement uses TRBV7-8 and TRBJ2-7; 7 bases line up with TRBD1. Germline CDR1 SGHVS, CDR2 FQNEAQ. Losses at the gene ends were 4 bases for V and 3 bases for J; bases not matched to a gene: 9. There are 15 residues in the CDR3. CDR3 protein: CASSSSGGTGYEQYF. The part of the CDR3 DNA that was read is TGTGCCAGCAGCTCGTCAGGGGGAACTGGCTACGAG.

As regards this clone: The read stops 3 residues short of the end of the CDR3; the missing end is completed from the germline J gene. This chain connects TRBV29-1 to TRBJ2-1; D is unresolved. Germline CDR1 reads SQVTM; CDR2 reads ANQGSEA. V lost 6 bases, J lost 8 bases, and 11 bases lay in between. The length of the CDR3 is 11 residues. The sequenced part of the CDR3 DNA is TGCAGCGTCCACCGAGCGCATGAG. Amino acid sequence: CSVHRAHE. Given in full, the CDR3 is CSVHRAHEQFF.

Note on this clone: The observed sequence ends 3 residues before the CDR3 terminus, with the missing tail filled in from the germline J gene. The V and J genes are TRBV5-4 and TRBJ2-3; D ambiguous. This CDR3 has 11 residues. V was pared by 7 bases and J by 0 bases, with 3 bases between. Germline lookup yields CDR1 SGHNT and CDR2 YYREEE (reference sequence). CDR3 region: CASGSTDTQYF. CDR3 bases read: TGTGCCAGCGGCAGCACAGATACG.

Of note for this clone: Read data end 3 residues before the CDR3 end; the end is taken from the germline J gene. V and J are TRBV7-2 and TRBJ1-1, with a weak D call TRBD1 (6 bases). CDR3 length equals 14 residues. Germline values: CDR1 SGHTA, CDR2 FQGNSA. CDR3: CASSLGVGGETAFF. CDR3 DNA (partial): TGTGCCAGCAGCTTAGGGGTAGGGGGAGAGACA. Complete variable domain (other parts from reference TRBV7-2 and TRBJ1-1): GAGVSQSPSNKVTEKGKDVELRCDPISGHTALYWYRQSLGQGLEFLIYFQGNSAPDKSGLPSDRFSAERTGGSVSTLTIQRTQQEDSAVYLCASSLGVGGETAFFGQGTRLTVV.

In regard to this clone: The missing CDR3 end, 3 residues past where the read stops, is filled in from the germline J gene. This chain uses TRBV5-4 with TRBJ1-5; a possible D gene is TRBD1 (5 bases). With 7 bases removed from V and 1 base from J, the gap between germline ends came to 15 bases. The CDR3 length is 15 residues. Germline CDR1 SGHNT, CDR2 YYREEE (reference sequence). Here the CDR3 reads CASQGVRISNQPQHF. Incomplete CDR3 DNA: TGTGCCAGCCAGGGTGTTCGCATCAGCAATCAGCCC. Filled out from reference TRBV5-4 and TRBJ1-5, the complete variable domain reads ETGVTQSPTHLIKTRGQQVTLRCSSQSGHNTVSWYQQALGQGPQFIFQYYREEENGRGNFPPRFSGLQFPNYSSELNVNALELDDSALYLCASQGVRISNQPQHFGDGTRLSIL.

The DNA read from the CDR3 is TGCAGTGCTAGGGGCCCCCCCCGGTACAATGAG. It translates to CSARGPPRYNE. The full CDR3 protein is CSARGPPRYNEQFF. The chain couples TRBV20-1 to TRBJ2-1; no definite D call. The read finishes 3 residues shy of the CDR3 end, and the germline J gene is used to complete it. CDR3 size: 14 residues. V lost 3 bases and J lost 4, with 13 bases in between. CDR1 and CDR2 (germline): DFQATT, SNEGSKA (reference sequence).